This T cell receptor beta chain came from a study of early T cells in non-severe SARS-CoV-2 infection. This CDR3 has 14 amino acids. CDR1 is GTSNPN, CDR2 SVGIG, per germline (reference sequence). Trimming shortened V by 3 bases and J by 7 bases, and 16 bases separated the two germline ends. From the 5' RACE reads, TCRdb called clonotypes with MiXCR, one entry per CDR3 protein. The data show 80,000 to 100,000 distinct CDR3 sequences, around an eighth seen once. The V and J genes are TRBV30 and TRBJ2-1; D may be TRBD1 (5 bases). Specimen: whole blood. This TCR came from an adult who was a healthcare worker with PCR-confirmed SARS-CoV-2 infection or an uninfected control (not recorded which). The CDR3: CAWSLDSPTNEQFF. CDR3 coding DNA: TGTGCCTGGAGCCTCGACAGTCCTACAAATGAGCAGTTCTTC.